This passage covers 30 T cell receptor beta chains from one sample sequenced in a study of multiple sclerosis patients with progressive multifocal leukoencephalopathy. Here immunoSEQ multiplex PCR was the method, and the copy in TCRdb shows in-frame clones only, minus some. The sample includes fewer than 35,000 clones, over 75% of them seen just once. Time point reported: before natalizumab initiation. The sample taken for sequencing was PBMCs. Source of these receptors: a human donor with multiple sclerosis.

The J gene is TRBJ1-2, the V gene TRBV9, with a tentative D call TRBD1 (5 bases). V was trimmed by 4 bases and J by 2 bases, leaving 18 bases between them. The CDR3 totals 16 residues. Germline loops: CDR1 SGDLS, CDR2 YYNGEE. The CDR3 loop reads CASSPRLLGANYGYTF. The CDR3 DNA reads as TGTGCCAGCAGCCCTCGACTCTTAGGGGCGAACTATGGCTACACCTTC.

This clone was picked up one time. The chain recombines TRBV30 with TRBJ2-1; unclear D gene. The germline CDR1 and CDR2 sequences are GTSNPN and SVGIG (reference sequence). The CDR3 extends over 11 amino acids. V gave up 2 bases and J gave up 12 bases, with 11 bases separating them. The CDR3 DNA is TGTGCCTGGAGTATGGGAAAGCTGCAGTTCTTC. Its translation is CAWSMGKLQFF.

This sequence joins TRBV5-6 and TRBJ2-2, with TRBD1 as a possible D gene (6 bases). Germline loops: CDR1 SGHDT, CDR2 YYEEEE. Deletions cut 5 bases from V and 8 bases from J, with 10 bases between. The length of the CDR3 is 12 residues. The CDR3 DNA reads as TGTGCCAGCAGACCCACAGGGGGGGAGCTGTTTTTT. Translated, it gives CASRPTGGELFF.

This clone was picked up a small number of times. This CDR3 is CASSLVGVGLGYGYTF. For the CDR3, the DNA is TGTGCCAGCAGCTTAGTTGGGGTAGGCCTGGGCTATGGCTACACCTTC. V and J are TRBV7-9 and TRBJ1-2; D is unresolved. Trimming left V 1 base short and J 4 bases short, with 16 bases between. Germline CDR1 is SEHNR and CDR2 is FQNEAQ (reference sequence). CDR3 length equals 16 residues.

The chain recombines TRBV4-3 with TRBJ2-3; D gene ambiguous. The CDR3 totals 15 residues. CDR1 is LGHNA and CDR2 is YSLEER in the germline V gene. V lost 0 bases to trimming and J lost 4 bases, with 11 bases between them. CDR3 nucleotide sequence: TGCGCCAGCAGCCAAGAAAGAAGGCCTCCAGATACGCAGTATTTT. Translated, it gives CASSQERRPPDTQYF.

The table lists this clone with a count of one. The chain couples TRBV7-3 to TRBJ2-1; 13 bases match TRBD2. Trimming took 5 bases from V and 6 from J; bases not matched to a gene: 16. The germline CDR1 and CDR2 sequences are SGHTA and FQGTGA. This CDR3 is built from 19 residues. CDR3 protein: CASSPTPGLAGQHTNEQFF. CDR3 DNA: TGTGCCAGCAGCCCGACCCCGGGACTAGCGGGACAACACACCAATGAGCAGTTCTTC. The full variable domain, in which reference TRBV7-3 and TRBJ2-1 provide the parts outside the CDR3, is GAGVSQTPSNKVTEKGKYVELRCDPISGHTALYWYRQSLGQGPEFLIYFQGTGAADDSGLPNDRFFAVRPEGSVSTLKIQRTERGDSAVYLCASSPTPGLAGQHTNEQFFGPGTRLTVL.

The CDR3: CASSLSPSEQYF. In DNA, the CDR3 is TGTGCCAGCAGTTTATCCCCCAGCGAGCAGTACTTC. The chain couples TRBV28 to TRBJ2-7; no clear D. Germline-derived CDR1 and CDR2 are MDHEN and SYDVKM. Trimming removed 1 base at V and 6 bases at J, with 7 bases between. The CDR3 runs 12 residues.

The V gene is TRBV7-3, the J gene TRBJ2-6, with 7 bases fitting TRBD1. With V trimmed by 1 base and J by 2 bases, 11 bases remained unmatched. The CDR3 has 19 amino acids. Germline CDR1 reads SGHTA; CDR2 reads FQGTGA. The CDR3 sequence is CASSLIVDRVPTGANVLTF. The CDR3 DNA reads TGTGCCAGCAGCTTAATCGTCGACAGGGTTCCCACTGGGGCCAACGTCCTGACTTTC.

The V call is TRBV6-5, the J call TRBJ2-1, with 7 nucleotides matching TRBD2. CDR1 and CDR2 from the germline V gene are MNHEY and SVGAGI. The CDR3 spans 15 residues. Trimming cost V 4 bases and J 0 bases; bases outside gene matches: 3. CDR3 coding DNA: TGTGCCAGCAGTTCTACTAGCGTCTCCTACAATGAGCAGTTCTTC. This sequence encodes CASSSTSVSYNEQFF.

V usage is TRBV19 and J usage is TRBJ2-1; no clear D. The V end was cut by 3 bases, the J end by 4 bases, with 10 bases between. The CDR3 covers 14 residues. From germline, CDR1 is LNHDA and CDR2 SQIVND (reference sequence). CDR3: CASSMVAAYNEQFF. The CDR3 nucleotides are TGTGCCAGTAGTATGGTCGCAGCGTACAATGAGCAGTTCTTC.

This chain connects TRBV7-2 to TRBJ1-3, with D uncertain. CDR1 SGHTA and CDR2 FQGNSA come from the germline V gene. V was shortened by 3 bases and J by 3 bases, with 15 bases between the two germline ends. This CDR3 has 16 residues. CDR3 loop: CASSFRTQTLGNTIYF. DNA of the CDR3: TGTGCCAGCAGCTTTCGGACCCAGACCCTTGGAAACACCATATATTTT.

V usage is TRBV5-4 and J usage is TRBJ2-3; 15 nucleotides line up with TRBD2. V lost 4 bases and J lost 3; bases outside the gene matches: 3. The CDR3 has 16 amino acids. Germline V lookup: CDR1 SGHNT, CDR2 YYREEE (reference sequence). This CDR3 reads CASSLGLAGGTDTQYF. Here the CDR3 DNA reads TGTGCCAGCAGCCTAGGACTAGCGGGAGGGACAGATACGCAGTATTTT. The full variable domain, in which reference TRBV5-4 and TRBJ2-3 provide the parts outside the CDR3, is ETGVTQSPTHLIKTRGQQVTLRCSSQSGHNTVSWYQQALGQGPQFIFQYYREEENGRGNFPPRFSGLQFPNYSSELNVNALELDDSALYLCASSLGLAGGTDTQYFGPGTRLTVL.

The rearrangement joins TRBV7-6 to TRBJ2-7, with no clear D. The germline V gene encodes CDR1 SGHVS and CDR2 FNYEAQ. The germline V and J ends were trimmed by 4 bases and 0 bases, with 10 bases remaining between them. The length of the CDR3 is 14 residues. The CDR3 is CASSYVASSYEQYF. CDR3 DNA sequence: TGTGCCAGCAGCTACGTGGCCAGCTCCTACGAGCAGTACTTC.

V gene TRBV2 combines with J gene TRBJ2-3; 9 bases match TRBD2. Looked up from germline, CDR1 is SNHLY and CDR2 is FYNNEI. This CDR3 spans 16 amino acids. V was clipped by 4 bases and J by 0 bases; unmatched bases: 5. Written as DNA, the CDR3 is TGTGCCAGCAGTGTCGGACTAGCGAGTAGCACAGATACGCAGTATTTT. Amino acid sequence: CASSVGLASSTDTQYF.

Only a few counts were recorded for this clone. This rearrangement joins TRBV15 to TRBJ2-7; D may correspond to TRBD1 or TRBD2 (5 bases each). The V end lost 5 bases, the J end lost 4 bases, and 12 bases lay between the germline ends. Germline loops: CDR1 LNHNV, CDR2 YYDKDF (reference sequence). The CDR3 is made up of 13 amino acids. The CDR3 reads CATSGDDSYEQYF. CDR3 nucleotide sequence: TGTGCCACCAGCGGGGACGACAGTTACGAGCAGTACTTC.

V gene TRBV28 combines with J gene TRBJ1-3, with D possibly TRBD1 on 6 matching bases. CDR3 length: 15 residues. Germline CDR1 MDHEN, CDR2 SYDVKM. V gave up 3 bases and J gave up 4 bases, with 13 bases separating them. The CDR3 is CASSFISGQGNTIYF. The CDR3 bases are TGTGCCAGCAGTTTTATTTCAGGACAGGGAAACACCATATATTTT.

The chain has TRBV5-1 and TRBJ2-5; D assignment may be TRBD1 or TRBD2 (5 bases each). The J call may be in error: the DNA end matches TRBJ2-7 better. Germline V gene data show CDR1 as SGHRS and CDR2 as YFSETQ. The CDR3 runs 14 residues. The CDR3 region is CASSLGGFSYEQYF. For the CDR3, the DNA is TGCGCCAGCAGCTTGGGGGGGTTCTCCTACGAGCAGTACTTC.

This clone was seen just once. The chain couples TRBV6-1 to TRBJ1-2; D not resolved. CDR3 length: 12 amino acids. V lost 6 bases and J 4 bases, leaving 9 bases between the germline ends. Germline assignment: CDR1 MNHNS and CDR2 SASEGT. CDR3 in amino acids: CASSPATYGYTF. As DNA, the CDR3 is TGTGCCAGCAGCCCGGCGACCTATGGCTACACCTTC.

The rearrangement uses TRBV29-1 and TRBJ2-3, with D uncertain. The V end lost 2 bases, the J end lost 3 bases, and 3 bases lay between the germline ends. Per the germline V gene, CDR1 is SQVTM and CDR2 is ANQGSEA. This CDR3 region has 11 residues. CDR3 amino acids: CSVERTDTQYF. The CDR3 DNA sequence: TGCAGCGTTGAAAGGACAGATACGCAGTATTTT.

V and J are TRBV11-2 and TRBJ1-5, with D tentatively TRBD1 (6 bases). The germline CDR1 and CDR2 sequences are SGHAT and FQNNGV. CDR3 length: 14 residues. Trimming took 3 bases from V and 3 from J, leaving 9 bases between them. The CDR3 sequence: CASSLTGSNQPQHF. CDR3 in DNA: TGTGCCAGCAGCTTGACAGGCTCCAATCAGCCCCAGCATTTT.

The chain couples TRBV5-1 to TRBJ2-7; TRBD2 agrees at 7 bases. Germline values: CDR1 SGHRS, CDR2 YFSETQ. Unmatched junction bases numbered 4, after V lost 0 bases and J lost 4 bases. The CDR3 sequence is 14 residues long. The CDR3 loop is CASSLGDYPYEQYF. The DNA for the CDR3 is TGCGCCAGCAGCTTGGGGGACTACCCGTACGAGCAGTACTTC.

The rearrangement joins TRBV4-3 to TRBJ2-3, with 9 nucleotides matching TRBD2. After removal of 2 bases from V and 6 bases from J, the junction contained 12 bases not matched to a gene. This CDR3 is built from 17 residues. The germline CDR1 and CDR2 sequences are LGHNA and YSLEER. CDR3 coding DNA: TGCGCCAGCAGCCAAATAGCGGGAGAGGGGCCAAGGGATACGCAGTATTTT. It specifies CASSQIAGEGPRDTQYF.

This clone was counted between two and nine times. V and J are TRBV6-5 and TRBJ1-5, with D possibly matching TRBD1 (5 bases). V was cut by 4 bases and J by 4 bases, with 14 bases left in between. CDR1 and CDR2 (germline): MNHEY, SVGAGI. The CDR3 totals 15 residues. CDR3 sequence reads: CASSWGIEGNQPQHF. Written as DNA, the CDR3 is TGTGCCAGCAGTTGGGGGATAGAGGGGAATCAGCCCCAGCATTTT.

V and J are TRBV6-5 and TRBJ1-4; 7 bases map to TRBD1. The CDR3 covers 13 residues. The germline gives CDR1 MNHEY, CDR2 SVGAGI. V lost 6 bases, J lost 4 bases, and 2 bases stayed unmatched. The CDR3 DNA reads TGTGCCAGCAGATACAGGGGTAATGAAAAACTGTTTTTT. This codes for CASRYRGNEKLFF.

The chain is built from TRBV27 and TRBJ1-2; D gene uncertain. V dropped 3 bases and J dropped 0 bases, with 5 bases sitting between them. The CDR3 length is 13 residues. Per the germline V gene, CDR1 is MNHEY and CDR2 is SMNVEV (reference sequence). The CDR3 DNA follows: TGTGCCAGCAGTTTTTTATCTAACTATGGCTACACCTTC. Translating it yields CASSFLSNYGYTF.

The chain combines TRBV6-1 with TRBJ1-6; a weak D match, TRBD1 (6 bases). The CDR3 has 15 residues. V was trimmed by 4 bases and J by 7 bases, leaving 14 bases between them. Germline V gene lookup returns CDR1 MNHNS and CDR2 SASEGT. The CDR3, as DNA: TGTGCCAGCAGTGTAGGGGGACAAGGAAATTCACCCCTCCACTTT. Amino acids: CASSVGGQGNSPLHF.

This chain links TRBV28 with TRBJ2-1; 12 nucleotides agree with TRBD2. Germline assignment: CDR1 MDHEN and CDR2 SYDVKM. The CDR3 has 15 amino acids. V lost 8 bases and J lost 7; bases outside the gene matches: 9. The CDR3 nucleotides are TGTGCCAGCCTTACTAGCGGGAGGAAAGGGAATGAGCAGTTCTTC. This sequence encodes CASLTSGRKGNEQFF. Full variable domain (rest looked up from reference TRBV28 and TRBJ2-1): DVKVTQSSRYLVKRTGEKVFLECVQDMDHENMFWYRQDPGLGLRLIYFSYDVKMKEKGDIPEGYSVSREKKERFSLILESASTNQTSMYLCASLTSGRKGNEQFFGPGTRLTVL.

This chain uses TRBV7-8 with TRBJ2-7; 16 nucleotides line up with TRBD2. V lost 5 bases to trimming and J lost 2 bases; unmatched junction nucleotides: 9. CDR1 is SGHVS and CDR2 is FQNEAQ in the germline V gene. The CDR3 is 18 amino acids. The CDR3 DNA sequence: TGTGCCAGCAGCGCGGGACTAGCGGGAGGGTCGATCCCCTACGAGCAGTACTTC. Translating it yields CASSAGLAGGSIPYEQYF.

This chain connects TRBV29-1 to TRBJ1-1; no clear D gene. The CDR3 sequence is 13 residues long. V shed 4 bases and J shed 1 base, with 10 bases lying between them. Per germline, CDR1 SQVTM and CDR2 ANQGSEA. The CDR3 loop is CSVGPSGNTEAFF. DNA of the CDR3: TGCAGCGTTGGGCCTTCGGGGAACACTGAAGCTTTCTTT. The variable domain in full, completed from reference TRBV29-1 and TRBJ1-1, reads SAVISQKPSRDICQRGTSLTIQCQVDSQVTMMFWYRQQPGQSLTLIATANQGSEATYESGFVIDKFPISRPNLTFSTLTVSNMSPEDSSIYLCSVGPSGNTEAFFGQGTRLTVV.

This sequence joins TRBV18 and TRBJ2-1; 9 nucleotides match TRBD2. Germline V gene lookup returns CDR1 KGHSH and CDR2 LQKENI. V trimming: 4 bases; J trimming: 7 bases; junction bases outside the gene matches: 11. The CDR3 is 16 residues long. The CDR3 here is CASSLIAGDGFNEQFF. As DNA, the CDR3 is TGTGCCAGCTCACTGATAGCGGGAGATGGTTTTAATGAGCAGTTCTTC. Variable domain in full (rest from reference TRBV18 and TRBJ2-1): NAGVMQNPRHLVRRRGQEARLRCSPMKGHSHVYWYRQLPEEGLKFMVYLQKENIIDESGMPKERFSAEFPKEGPSILRIQQVVRGDSAAYFCASSLIAGDGFNEQFFGPGTRLTVL.